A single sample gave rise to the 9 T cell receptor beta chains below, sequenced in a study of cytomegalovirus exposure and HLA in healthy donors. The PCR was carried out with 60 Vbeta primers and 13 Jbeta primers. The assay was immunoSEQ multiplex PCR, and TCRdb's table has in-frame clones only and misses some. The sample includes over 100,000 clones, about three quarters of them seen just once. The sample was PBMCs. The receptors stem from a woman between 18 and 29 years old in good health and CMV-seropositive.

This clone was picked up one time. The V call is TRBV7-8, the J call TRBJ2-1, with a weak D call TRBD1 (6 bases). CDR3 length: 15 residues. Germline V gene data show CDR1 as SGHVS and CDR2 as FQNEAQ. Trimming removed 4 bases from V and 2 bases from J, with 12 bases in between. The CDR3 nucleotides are TGTGCCAGCAGCTATTCGGGACAAACCTACAATGAGCAGTTCTTC. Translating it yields CASSYSGQTYNEQFF.

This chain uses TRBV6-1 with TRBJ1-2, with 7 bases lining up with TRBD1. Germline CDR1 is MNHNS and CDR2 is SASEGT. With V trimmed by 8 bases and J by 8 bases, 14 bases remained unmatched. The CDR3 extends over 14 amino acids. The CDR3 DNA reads TGTGCCAGCGGTTGGGACAGAAGCTGGAGGGGCTACACCTTC. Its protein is CASGWDRSWRGYTF.

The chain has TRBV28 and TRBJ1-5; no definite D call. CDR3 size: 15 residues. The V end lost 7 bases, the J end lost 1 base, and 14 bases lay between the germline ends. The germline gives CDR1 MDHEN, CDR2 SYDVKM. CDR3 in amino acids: CASNKERESNQPQHF. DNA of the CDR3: TGTGCCAGCAACAAAGAACGGGAGAGCAATCAGCCCCAGCATTTT. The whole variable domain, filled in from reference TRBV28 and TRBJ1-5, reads DVKVTQSSRYLVKRTGEKVFLECVQDMDHENMFWYRQDPGLGLRLIYFSYDVKMKEKGDIPEGYSVSREKKERFSLILESASTNQTSMYLCASNKERESNQPQHFGDGTRLSIL.

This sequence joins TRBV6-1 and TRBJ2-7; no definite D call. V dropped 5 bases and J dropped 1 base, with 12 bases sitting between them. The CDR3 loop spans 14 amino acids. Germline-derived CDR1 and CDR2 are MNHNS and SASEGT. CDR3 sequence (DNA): TGTGCCAGCAGTAGCCTCCTTACGTCCTACGAGCAGTACTTC. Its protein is CASSSLLTSYEQYF.

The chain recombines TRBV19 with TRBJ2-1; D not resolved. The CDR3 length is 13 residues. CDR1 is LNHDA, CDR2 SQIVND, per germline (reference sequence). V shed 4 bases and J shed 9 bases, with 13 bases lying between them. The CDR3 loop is CASSTPPGVEQFF. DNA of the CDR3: TGTGCCAGTAGTACCCCCCCAGGCGTTGAGCAGTTCTTC.

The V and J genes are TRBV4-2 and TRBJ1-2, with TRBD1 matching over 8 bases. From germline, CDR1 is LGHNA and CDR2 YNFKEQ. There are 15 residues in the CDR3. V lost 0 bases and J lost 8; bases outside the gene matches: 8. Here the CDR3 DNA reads TGTGCCAGCAGCCAAGACCCAGGACAGGGCAGGGGCTACACCTTC. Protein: CASSQDPGQGRGYTF.

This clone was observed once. The DNA of the CDR3 is TGTGCCAGCTCCCCTGGGGAGGTCTATAGCTATGGCTACACCTTC. Its translation is CASSPGEVYSYGYTF. The genes are TRBV9 and TRBJ1-2; no clear D gene. The germline V gene has CDR1 SGDLS and CDR2 YYNGEE. The CDR3 spans 15 residues. V lost 7 bases to trimming and J lost 4 bases, with 20 bases between them. Variable domain in full (rest from reference TRBV9 and TRBJ1-2): DSGVTQTPKHLITATGQRVTLRCSPRSGDLSVYWYQQSLDQGLQFLIQYYNGEERAKGNILERFSAQQFPDLHSELNLSSLELGDSALYFCASSPGEVYSYGYTFGSGTRLTVV.

The CDR3 DNA sequence: TGTGCCAGCAGATTAAATCGGACAGGTTACGAGCAGTACTTC. It translates to CASRLNRTGYEQYF. The gene calls are TRBV6-4 and TRBJ2-7, with 7 bases aligning to TRBD1. The CDR3 runs 14 residues. Germline V gene data show CDR1 as MRHNA and CDR2 as SNTAGT. The V gene end was trimmed by 6 bases and the J gene end by 4 bases; junction bases not matched to a gene: 9.

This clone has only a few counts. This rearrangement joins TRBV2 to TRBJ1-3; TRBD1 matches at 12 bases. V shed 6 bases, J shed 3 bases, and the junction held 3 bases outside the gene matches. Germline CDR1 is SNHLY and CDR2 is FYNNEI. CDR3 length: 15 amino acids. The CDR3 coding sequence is TGTGCCAGCAGGGGGACAGGGGGCTTTGGAAACACCATATATTTT. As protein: CASRGTGGFGNTIYF.